The 17 T cell receptor beta chains reported below all come from one sample, sequenced in a study of T-cell reconstitution after alpha-beta-depleted transplantation in children. Library preparation (for TCRbeta) was performed with unique molecular identifiers. Each CDR3 protein gets one entry after TCRdb re-called the PCR reads with MiXCR. The sample includes 250,000 to 400,000 distinct CDR3 sequences, approximately 20% of them seen just once. Sequenced material: PBMCs, mostly from graft donor cells, taken 180 days after TCRalphabeta/CD19-depleted stem cell transplant. These receptors were obtained from a male patient aged 5 to 17 who had a stem cell transplant for acute lymphoblastic leukemia, so the T cells may come from the graft donor.

This clonotype was observed a handful of times. This chain connects TRBV27 to TRBJ2-2; TRBD1 aligns across 11 bases. Germline-derived CDR1 and CDR2 are MNHEY and SMNVEV (reference sequence). The CDR3 contains 17 residues. V shed 4 bases, J shed 4 bases, and the junction held 8 bases outside the gene matches. The CDR3 reads CASSWTGGGSPTGELFF. CDR3 nucleotide sequence: TGTGCCAGCAGTTGGACAGGGGGCGGTTCTCCCACCGGGGAGCTGTTTTTT.

This clonotype was seen a few times. The rearrangement uses TRBV20-1 and TRBJ2-5; weak D call: TRBD2 (6 bases). Trimming took 3 bases from V and 4 from J, leaving 18 bases between them. This CDR3 spans 15 amino acids. Germline CDR1 reads DFQATT; CDR2 reads SNEGSKA (reference sequence). The DNA for the CDR3 is TGCAGTGCTAGGGCCGGGTCCTCGGAGGGAGAGACCCAGTACTTC. Its translation: CSARAGSSEGETQYF.

J is TRBJ2-2 and V is TRBV12-5; TRBD2 matches 11 bases. CDR1 and CDR2 (germline): LGHNT, FRNRAP. The CDR3 spans 16 residues. The junction had 6 bases not matched to a gene; V was cut back by 2 bases and J by 7 bases. CDR3 protein: CASGLTGTSGVGELFF. The DNA for the CDR3 is TGTGCTAGTGGTTTGACCGGGACTAGCGGCGTCGGGGAGCTGTTTTTT. Complete variable domain (other parts from reference TRBV12-5 and TRBJ2-2): DARVTQTPRHKVTEMGQEVTMRCQPILGHNTVFWYRQTMMQGLELLAYFRNRAPLDDSGMPKDRFSAEMPDATLATLKIQPSEPRDSAVYFCASGLTGTSGVGELFFGEGSRLTVL.

The V and J genes are TRBV5-1 and TRBJ1-2, with 7 bases identical to TRBD1. Germline loops: CDR1 SGHRS, CDR2 YFSETQ. The CDR3 extends over 15 amino acids. J lost 3 bases, V lost 3 bases, and 8 bases had no gene match. The CDR3 loop is CASSWGTEIDYGYTF. The CDR3 DNA reads as TGCGCCAGCAGCTGGGGGACAGAGATAGACTATGGCTACACCTTC.

In its sample, this clonotype was seen many times. The chain recombines TRBV5-1 with TRBJ2-7; tentatively, D is TRBD1 (5 bases). The CDR3 covers 11 residues. Deletions cut 3 bases from V and 7 bases from J, with 8 bases between. From germline, CDR1 is SGHRS and CDR2 YFSETQ. CDR3 loop: CASSWKGEQYF. CDR3 nucleotides: TGCGCCAGCAGCTGGAAGGGGGAGCAGTACTTC.

The chain uses TRBV10-3 and TRBJ1-2; the D gene is possibly TRBD1 (5 bases). With 4 bases removed from V and 10 bases from J, the gap between germline ends came to 10 bases. The germline V gene encodes CDR1 ENHRY and CDR2 SYGVKD. The CDR3 contains 11 residues. This chain's CDR3 is CAISGTRSYTF. In DNA, the CDR3 is TGTGCCATCAGTGGGACACGGTCCTACACCTTC.

The chain joins TRBV4-2 to TRBJ2-7; 11 bases line up with TRBD2. This CDR3 is 17 amino acids long. With 3 bases clipped from V and 3 bases from J, the junction kept 10 bases outside the gene matches. Germline V lookup: CDR1 LGHNA, CDR2 YNFKEQ. In DNA, the CDR3 is TGTGCCAGCAGCCAGAGGGAACTAGCGGGAGATAACTACGAGCAGTACTTC. Encoded protein: CASSQRELAGDNYEQYF.

This clonotype was found a few times. This chain uses TRBV20-1 with TRBJ1-5; maybe TRBD1 (5 bases). CDR1 is DFQATT and CDR2 is SNEGSKA in the germline V gene (reference sequence). CDR3 length: 13 amino acids. Trimming took 4 bases from V and 4 from J, leaving 11 bases between them. For the CDR3, the DNA is TGCAGTGCTAAGGGACTTCGGAATCAGCCCCAGCATTTT. Translated, it gives CSAKGLRNQPQHF.

In this sample, this clonotype turned up a few times. This chain uses TRBV20-1 with TRBJ1-2; D might be TRBD1 (5 bases). Per the germline V gene, CDR1 is DFQATT and CDR2 is SNEGSKA (reference sequence). Between the trimmed V and J ends, which lost 3 bases and 7 bases, there was a span of 12 bases. This CDR3 comprises 12 residues. Here the CDR3 DNA reads TGCAGTGCTAGGCTGGGGGACGGTGGCTACACCTTC. Protein sequence: CSARLGDGGYTF.

This clonotype appeared a few times. The chain uses TRBV5-1 and TRBJ2-7; TRBD1 agrees at 8 bases. With 0 bases clipped from V and 7 bases from J, the junction kept 15 bases outside the gene matches. This CDR3 region has 17 residues. Germline lookup yields CDR1 SGHRS and CDR2 YFSETQ. CDR3 DNA: TGCGCCAGCAGCTTGGGCCGGATGGGACAGGCGTTCGGAGAGCAGTACTTC. Amino acid sequence: CASSLGRMGQAFGEQYF.

There are a few counts of this clonotype. This sequence joins TRBV4-1 and TRBJ1-1; D is undetermined. Germline-derived CDR1 and CDR2 are MGHRA and YSYEKL. Deletions cut 5 bases from V and 0 bases from J, with 10 bases between. This CDR3 comprises 14 residues. The DNA for the CDR3 is TGCGCCAGCAGCGAGGCGCCTATGAACACTGAAGCTTTCTTT. It specifies CASSEAPMNTEAFF.

This clonotype has just a few counts. The rearrangement joins TRBV20-1 to TRBJ2-7; TRBD2 agrees at 9 bases. CDR1 is DFQATT and CDR2 is SNEGSKA in the germline V gene (reference sequence). The CDR3 has 13 amino acids. After removal of 6 bases from V and 3 bases from J, the junction contained 6 bases not matched to a gene. For the CDR3, the DNA is TGCAGTGCGGCGGGAGGGTCTCACTACGAGCAGTACTTC. Translation: CSAAGGSHYEQYF.

The rearrangement links TRBV18 to TRBJ1-4, with TRBD1 as a possible D gene (5 bases). The V gene lost 6 bases and the J gene lost 2 bases, with 10 bases spanning the gap. CDR1 is KGHSH and CDR2 is LQKENI in the germline V gene. The CDR3 is 14 amino acids. CDR3 amino acids: CASSPWGTNEKLFF. The CDR3 bases are TGTGCCAGCTCGCCGTGGGGGACTAATGAAAAACTGTTTTTT. Complete variable domain (other parts from reference TRBV18 and TRBJ1-4): NAGVMQNPRHLVRRRGQEARLRCSPMKGHSHVYWYRQLPEEGLKFMVYLQKENIIDESGMPKERFSAEFPKEGPSILRIQQVVRGDSAAYFCASSPWGTNEKLFFGSGTQLSVL.

The V and J genes are TRBV3-1 and TRBJ2-3; 11 positions agree with TRBD1. J lost 8 bases, V lost 4 bases, and 8 bases had no gene match. This CDR3 region has 15 residues. Per the germline V gene, CDR1 is LGHDT and CDR2 is YNNKEL (reference sequence). The CDR3 coding sequence is TGTGCCAGCAGCCCCGGGACAGGGGGAAAGGGTACGCAGTATTTT. Amino acid sequence: CASSPGTGGKGTQYF.

This clonotype was detected ten times or more. The chain recombines TRBV29-1 with TRBJ1-2, with D possibly matching TRBD1 (5 bases). V lost 6 bases and J 1 base, leaving 9 bases between the germline ends. Looked up from germline, CDR1 is SQVTM and CDR2 is ANQGSEA. This CDR3 comprises 12 residues. CDR3 in amino acids: CSVARDNYGYTF. In DNA, the CDR3 is TGCAGCGTAGCCAGGGATAACTATGGCTACACCTTC.

This rearrangement joins TRBV7-9 to TRBJ1-3, with D unclear. The germline CDR1 and CDR2 sequences are SEHNR and FQNEAQ (reference sequence). Trimming left V 3 bases short and J 0 bases short, with 12 bases between. The CDR3 contains 16 residues. The CDR3 nucleotides are TGTGCCAGCAGCTTTTTAGTTTCTGACTCTGGAAACACCATATATTTT. It specifies CASSFLVSDSGNTIYF.

About this clonotype itself: The junction departs from the called germline gene at one end, perhaps through a read error. The chain couples TRBV5-5 to TRBJ2-2; 9 bases match TRBD1. Germline-derived CDR1 and CDR2 are SGHKS and YYEKEE (reference sequence). The CDR3 sequence is 14 residues long. The CDR3, as DNA: TGTGCCAGCAAGGACAGGGGTGACACCGGGAAGCTGTTTTTT. Residues: CASKDRGDTGKLFF. Supplemented by reference TRBV5-5 and TRBJ2-2, the full variable domain reads DAGVTQSPTHLIKTRGQQVTLRCSPISGHKSVSWYQQVLGQGPQFIFQYYEKEERGRGNFPDRFSARQFPNYSSELNVNALLLGDSALYLCASKDRGDTGKLFFGEGSRLTVL.